These T cell receptor beta chains were read from a single sample in a study of identical twins. TCRdb fed the 5' RACE reads into MiXCR, producing one record per CDR3 protein. The sample records around 510,000 distinct CDR3 sequences, 13% to 15% being singletons. The sample was also linked to a second study, of yellow fever vaccine responses in identical twins.

Source material: CD4+ T cells sorted from blood. The source of these receptors is a woman younger than 30 in good health. CDR3s include the opening cysteine and the closing phenylalanine or tryptophan. A D gene is named only where the DNA matches it firmly. Rows may omit the clone size; those that give it use once, few, many or a size class.

j_call: TRBJ2-3
clone_size: .
d_call: TRBD1
v_call: TRBV5-1
cdr3_aa: CASSPRGQASTDTQYF
cdr3_nt: TGCGCCAGCAGCCCACGGGGACAGGCGAGCACAGATACGCAGTATTTT

j_call: TRBJ1-1
clone_size: few
d_call: .
v_call: TRBV5-1
cdr3_aa: CASRMKRGTHENTEAFF
cdr3_nt: TGCGCCAGCAGAATGAAACGCGGGACACACGAGAACACTGAAGCTTTCTTT

j_call: TRBJ2-7
clone_size: .
d_call: TRBD2
v_call: TRBV10-3
cdr3_aa: CAISTLAGAYEQYF
cdr3_nt: TGTGCCATCAGTACACTAGCGGGTGCCTACGAGCAGTACTTC

j_call: TRBJ2-7
clone_size: .
d_call: TRBD2
v_call: TRBV5-1
cdr3_aa: CASSRGLAGVIDYEQYF
cdr3_nt: TGCGCCAGCAGCCGTGGACTAGCGGGAGTGATTGACTACGAGCAGTACTTC

j_call: TRBJ2-3
clone_size: few
d_call: .
v_call: TRBV3-1
cdr3_aa: CASSQGLGSTDTQYF
cdr3_nt: TGTGCCAGCAGCCAAGGGTTGGGGTCCACAGATACGCAGTATTTT

j_call: TRBJ2-7
clone_size: many
d_call: .
v_call: TRBV6-2/TRBV6-3
cdr3_aa: CASSYDGYEQYF
cdr3_nt: TGTGCCAGCAGTTACGATGGTTACGAGCAGTACTTC

j_call: TRBJ2-1
clone_size: .
d_call: .
v_call: TRBV18
cdr3_aa: CASSLPGKSYNEQFF
cdr3_nt: TGTGCCAGCTCACTGCCAGGGAAATCCTACAATGAGCAGTTCTTC

j_call: TRBJ2-1
clone_size: .
d_call: TRBD2
v_call: TRBV2
cdr3_aa: CASSGRGSYNEQFF
cdr3_nt: TGTGCCAGCAGTGGGCGGGGGTCCTACAATGAGCAGTTCTTC

j_call: TRBJ2-1
clone_size: many
d_call: .
v_call: TRBV20-1
cdr3_aa: CSATSYNEQFF
cdr3_nt: TGCAGTGCTACTTCTTATAATGAGCAGTTCTTC

j_call: TRBJ1-6
clone_size: .
d_call: .
v_call: TRBV27
cdr3_aa: CASSLGRARAFGYNSPLHF
cdr3_nt: TGTGCCAGCAGTTTAGGCAGGGCCCGCGCTTTCGGCTATAATTCACCCCTCCACTTT

j_call: TRBJ1-4
clone_size: few
d_call: .
v_call: TRBV5-1
cdr3_aa: CASSLMTVESNEKLFF
cdr3_nt: TGCGCCAGCAGCTTGATGACCGTCGAATCTAATGAAAAACTGTTTTTT

j_call: TRBJ1-2
clone_size: .
d_call: TRBD1
v_call: TRBV12-3/TRBV12-4
cdr3_aa: CASSRTGQGANGYTF
cdr3_nt: TGTGCCAGCAGTAGAACGGGACAGGGGGCGAATGGCTACACCTTC

j_call: TRBJ1-1
clone_size: many
d_call: .
v_call: TRBV2
cdr3_aa: CASSTKQGAEAFF
cdr3_nt: TGTGCCAGCAGTACGAAACAGGGAGCTGAAGCTTTCTTT

j_call: TRBJ2-4
clone_size: .
d_call: .
v_call: TRBV7-9
cdr3_aa: CASSPPLAKNIQYF
cdr3_nt: TGTGCCAGCAGCCCTCCCCTAGCCAAAAACATTCAGTACTTC

j_call: TRBJ2-7
clone_size: few
d_call: .
v_call: TRBV7-2
cdr3_aa: CASSLVRGPLTYEQYF
cdr3_nt: TGTGCCAGCAGCTTAGTTCGGGGACCCTTAACCTACGAGCAGTACTTC

j_call: TRBJ1-5
clone_size: few
d_call: .
v_call: TRBV7-8
cdr3_aa: CASSLVFTDNQPQHF
cdr3_nt: TGTGCCAGCAGCTTAGTTTTTACAGATAATCAGCCCCAGCATTTT

j_call: TRBJ2-2
clone_size: .
d_call: .
v_call: TRBV6-4
cdr3_aa: CASSDSWVGELFF
cdr3_nt: TGTGCCAGCAGTGACTCGTGGGTCGGGGAGCTGTTTTTT

j_call: TRBJ2-1
clone_size: .
d_call: TRBD2
v_call: TRBV11-2
cdr3_aa: CASSFSRGLAGEGLLNNEQFF
cdr3_nt: TGTGCCAGCAGCTTCTCGAGGGGACTAGCGGGGGAGGGGCTTCTAAACAATGAGCAGTTCTTC

j_call: TRBJ2-3
clone_size: .
d_call: TRBD2
v_call: TRBV5-6
cdr3_aa: CASSLAPGGGTDTQYF
cdr3_nt: TGTGCCAGCAGCTTGGCCCCGGGAGGGGGCACAGATACGCAGTATTTT

j_call: TRBJ2-1
clone_size: many
d_call: .
v_call: TRBV4-3
cdr3_aa: CASSLERDNEQFF
cdr3_nt: TGCGCCAGCAGTCTAGAGCGGGACAATGAGCAGTTCTTC

j_call: TRBJ2-1
clone_size: .
d_call: TRBD2
v_call: TRBV7-2
cdr3_aa: CASRPTSGLFF
cdr3_nt: TGTGCCAGCAGGCCAACTAGCGGACTGTTCTTC

j_call: TRBJ2-5
clone_size: many
d_call: TRBD1
v_call: TRBV29-1
cdr3_aa: CTGRAGGRETQYF
cdr3_nt: TGCACTGGGCGAGCAGGGGGCCGGGAGACCCAGTACTTC

j_call: TRBJ2-1
clone_size: many
d_call: .
v_call: TRBV5-6
cdr3_aa: CASSLSEGSLYNEQFF
cdr3_nt: TGTGCCAGCAGCTTGTCCGAGGGTTCACTCTACAATGAGCAGTTCTTC

j_call: TRBJ2-1
clone_size: few
d_call: TRBD2
v_call: TRBV7-9
cdr3_aa: CASRPGTNLYNEQFF
cdr3_nt: TGTGCCAGCAGGCCCGGGACTAACCTTTACAATGAGCAGTTCTTC

j_call: TRBJ2-5
clone_size: .
d_call: TRBD2
v_call: TRBV28
cdr3_aa: CASRKAGLEGTQYF
cdr3_nt: TGTGCCAGCAGAAAAGCGGGGCTGGAAGGGACCCAGTACTTC

j_call: TRBJ1-1
clone_size: many
d_call: .
v_call: TRBV2
cdr3_aa: CASTKNRLSNTEAFF
cdr3_nt: TGTGCCAGCACAAAAAACAGGCTCTCGAACACTGAAGCTTTCTTT

j_call: TRBJ1-2
clone_size: many
d_call: .
v_call: TRBV4-1
cdr3_aa: CASSQSSSGSGGYTF
cdr3_nt: TGCGCCAGCAGCCAATCCAGCAGTGGTTCGGGGGGCTACACCTTC

j_call: TRBJ2-3
clone_size: many
d_call: TRBD1
v_call: TRBV15
cdr3_aa: CATSRDMTGSRFRQYF
cdr3_nt: TGTGCCACCAGCAGAGATATGACAGGGTCGAGATTTAGGCAGTATTTT

j_call: TRBJ2-3
clone_size: many
d_call: .
v_call: TRBV24-1
cdr3_aa: CATSDYGDTQYF
cdr3_nt: TGTGCCACCAGTGATTATGGGGATACGCAGTATTTT

j_call: TRBJ2-6
clone_size: .
d_call: .
v_call: TRBV29-1
cdr3_aa: CSVSGGSGANVLTF
cdr3_nt: TGCAGCGTTAGTGGGGGCTCTGGGGCCAACGTCCTGACTTTC

j_call: TRBJ2-1
clone_size: few
d_call: TRBD2
v_call: TRBV28
cdr3_aa: CASSLWRLAGGRSYNEQFF
cdr3_nt: TGTGCCAGCAGTTTATGGAGACTAGCGGGAGGGAGGTCCTACAATGAGCAGTTCTTC

j_call: TRBJ2-3
clone_size: many
d_call: .
v_call: TRBV4-2
cdr3_aa: CASSQDKTGQHTDTQYF
cdr3_nt: TGTGCCAGCAGCCAAGATAAGACCGGACAGCACACAGATACGCAGTATTTT

j_call: TRBJ2-7
clone_size: many
d_call: .
v_call: TRBV29-1
cdr3_aa: CSAEGGFDEQYF
cdr3_nt: TGCAGCGCCGAAGGAGGGTTTGACGAGCAGTACTTC

j_call: TRBJ1-5
clone_size: .
d_call: .
v_call: TRBV6-1
cdr3_aa: CASSVSPGQPQHF
cdr3_nt: TGTGCCAGCAGTGTTAGCCCCGGGCAGCCCCAGCATTTT

j_call: TRBJ2-5
clone_size: many
d_call: TRBD2
v_call: TRBV29-1
cdr3_aa: CSVDLLAGIGTQYF
cdr3_nt: TGCAGCGTTGATTTGCTAGCGGGAATAGGGACCCAGTACTTC

j_call: TRBJ1-3
clone_size: .
d_call: TRBD1
v_call: TRBV12-3/TRBV12-4
cdr3_aa: CASSPTGVWGNTIYF
cdr3_nt: TGTGCCAGCAGTCCCACAGGGGTCTGGGGAAACACCATATATTTT

j_call: TRBJ2-7
clone_size: .
d_call: TRBD1
v_call: TRBV27
cdr3_aa: CASSSTGGPPSEQYF
cdr3_nt: TGTGCCAGCAGTTCCACAGGGGGTCCCCCTAGTGAGCAGTACTTC

j_call: TRBJ2-4
clone_size: .
d_call: TRBD1
v_call: TRBV18
cdr3_aa: CASSPTDRGNIQYF
cdr3_nt: TGTGCCAGCTCACCAACGGACAGGGGAAACATTCAGTACTTC

j_call: TRBJ2-3
clone_size: few
d_call: .
v_call: TRBV4-2
cdr3_aa: CASSHPGRETSTDTQYF
cdr3_nt: TGTGCCAGCAGCCACCCCGGGCGGGAAACTTCCACAGATACGCAGTATTTT

j_call: TRBJ2-1
clone_size: .
d_call: TRBD2
v_call: TRBV7-9
cdr3_aa: CASSSLGLAGGRHEQFF
cdr3_nt: TGTGCCAGCAGCTCCCTGGGACTAGCGGGAGGGAGGCATGAGCAGTTCTTC

j_call: TRBJ1-2
clone_size: few
d_call: .
v_call: TRBV6-2/TRBV6-3
cdr3_aa: CASMRDSYGYTF
cdr3_nt: TGTGCCAGCATGCGCGATTCCTATGGCTACACCTTC

j_call: TRBJ2-7
clone_size: .
d_call: .
v_call: TRBV21-1
cdr3_aa: CASSKPTRLESSYEQYF
cdr3_nt: TGTGCCAGCAGCAAACCAACTAGGCTGGAAAGCTCCTACGAGCAGTACTTC

j_call: TRBJ2-1
clone_size: .
d_call: .
v_call: TRBV20-1
cdr3_aa: CSAPGSSYNEQFF
cdr3_nt: TGCAGTGCCCCTGGGAGCTCCTACAATGAGCAGTTCTTC

j_call: TRBJ2-5
clone_size: .
d_call: TRBD1
v_call: TRBV2
cdr3_aa: CACQPGQQETQYF
cdr3_nt: TGTGCCTGTCAACCGGGACAGCAAGAGACCCAGTACTTC

j_call: TRBJ1-1
clone_size: few
d_call: .
v_call: TRBV19
cdr3_aa: CASSKFNLEAFF
cdr3_nt: TGTGCCAGTAGTAAATTTAACCTTGAAGCTTTCTTT

j_call: TRBJ2-2
clone_size: .
d_call: TRBD1
v_call: TRBV7-3
cdr3_aa: CASSLQGMGTGELFF
cdr3_nt: TGTGCCAGCAGCCTACAGGGGATGGGCACCGGGGAGCTGTTTTTT

j_call: TRBJ2-3
clone_size: .
d_call: .
v_call: TRBV14
cdr3_aa: CASSQAGQARVDTQYF
cdr3_nt: TGTGCCAGCAGCCAAGCGGGACAAGCTAGGGTAGATACGCAGTATTTT

j_call: TRBJ1-6
clone_size: few
d_call: .
v_call: TRBV7-3
cdr3_aa: CASSSLGGGRSPLHF
cdr3_nt: TGTGCCAGCAGCTCCCTAGGGGGTGGACGTTCACCCCTCCACTTT

j_call: TRBJ2-1
clone_size: .
d_call: TRBD2
v_call: TRBV20-1
cdr3_aa: CSATGGAKYNEQFF
cdr3_nt: TGCAGTGCTACGGGGGGAGCTAAATACAATGAGCAGTTCTTC